This TCR beta chain appears in the sequencing data of a study of spatial heterogeneity in lung cancer. MiXCR, run by TCRdb on the 5' RACE reads, gives a single entry per CDR3 protein. This sample has under 7,500 distinct CDR3 sequences, with about 27% found just once. This sample's time point: sample taken at primary tumor resection. This clonotype is judged medium-sized. Its antigen is unidentified. The CDR3 covers 13 residues. Germline V gene data show CDR1 as KGHSH and CDR2 as LQKENI. Trimming pared 3 bases from V and 3 bases from J, leaving 6 bases between. Study-level findings and limits: For expanded intratumoral alpha and beta TCRs, counts tracked tumor mutation counts.

This TCR was sampled from a male donor with early-stage non-small cell lung cancer. The starting material was lung tumor tissue, obtained at surgery. This chain links TRBV18 with TRBJ2-1; no reliable D call. CDR3 loop: CASSPTSYNEQFF. The DNA for the CDR3 is TGTGCCAGCTCACCGACCAGCTACAATGAGCAGTTCTTC.